The 9 T cell receptor beta chains reported below all come from one sample, sequenced in a study of Ad26.COV2.S vaccination and SARS-CoV-2 variants. Treatment here: 15 to 20 received Ad26.COV2.S at low or high dose, single or two shots; about 5 received placebo; per-sample allocation not given. Sampling took place 63 days after the first vaccine or placebo injection. Assay: immunoSEQ multiplex PCR; the TCRdb copy retains only in-frame clones and omits some. Among about 680,000 clones listed, roughly nine tenths were seen once. Sequencing used peripheral blood, obtained in a trial of Ad26.COV2.S vaccine versus placebo. The receptor set was obtained from a person between 18 and 65 years old who received the Ad26.COV2.S COVID-19 vaccine or a placebo.

The rearrangement joins TRBV15 to TRBJ2-2; D gene uncertain. This CDR3 has 15 amino acids. With 0 bases removed from V and 5 bases from J, the gap between germline ends came to 10 bases. Looked up from germline, CDR1 is LNHNV and CDR2 is YYDKDF (reference sequence). CDR3 sequence: CATSRERVTTGELFF. CDR3 DNA: TGTGCCACCAGCAGAGAAAGGGTTACAACCGGGGAGCTGTTTTTT.

V is TRBV7-8 and J is TRBJ2-3; TRBD2 aligns across 8 bases. V was pared by 3 bases and J by 3 bases, with 11 bases of the junction left unmatched. CDR1 is SGHVS, CDR2 FQNEAQ, per germline. This CDR3 has 17 amino acids. Written as DNA, the CDR3 is TGTGCCAGCAGCTTTCCGGGGGGGCCCCGCTCGACAGATACGCAGTATTTT. This gives the protein CASSFPGGPRSTDTQYF.

Comments on this clone: Other DNA sequences in this specimen translate into the identical CDR3. The rearrangement links TRBV18 to TRBJ1-5; 8 nucleotides line up with TRBD1. Per germline, CDR1 KGHSH and CDR2 LQKENI. There are 14 residues in the CDR3. J lost 4 bases, V lost 2 bases, and 1 base had no gene match. The CDR3 sequence: CASSPTGGNQPQHF. Written as DNA, the CDR3 is TGTGCCAGCTCACCAACAGGGGGAAATCAGCCCCAGCATTTT.

This chain connects TRBV7-2 to TRBJ1-3; D gene uncertain. This CDR3 has 15 residues. CDR1 and CDR2 (germline): SGHTA, FQGNSA. The V and J ends lost 0 bases and 4 bases respectively, with 10 bases between them. CDR3: CASSLAGGSGNTIYF. CDR3 in DNA: TGTGCCAGCAGCTTAGCGGGCGGTTCAGGAAACACCATATATTTT.

The chain links TRBV3-1 (or the pseudogene TRBV3-2) to TRBJ1-4, with 7 bases aligning to TRBD1. This CDR3 region has 13 residues. Germline V CDR1 and CDR2: LGHDT, YNNKEL (reference sequence). Germline trimming cut 0 bases from V and 13 bases from J; bases unmatched to any gene: 5. The CDR3 region is CASSQEGPGGLFF. The CDR3 DNA reads TGTGCCAGCAGCCAAGAGGGACCAGGGGGACTGTTTTTT.

This clone came up a few times. The rearrangement joins TRBV5-1 to TRBJ2-5; D call uncertain. This CDR3 comprises 13 residues. The V end was cut by 4 bases, the J end by 5 bases, with 12 bases between. Germline assignment: CDR1 SGHRS and CDR2 YFSETQ. Here the CDR3 reads CASSRSPAETQYF. CDR3 sequence (DNA): TGCGCCAGCAGCCGAAGCCCGGCGGAGACCCAGTACTTC.

The rearrangement links TRBV5-1 to TRBJ2-7; 10 nucleotides align to TRBD1. The CDR3 length is 14 residues. Germline CDR1 reads SGHRS; CDR2 reads YFSETQ. V lost 4 bases, J lost 5 bases, and 6 bases stayed unmatched. The CDR3 sequence: CASSPGQGLHEQYF. CDR3 sequence (DNA): TGCGCCAGCAGCCCGGGACAGGGGCTCCACGAGCAGTACTTC.

This clone was picked up one time. The rearrangement links TRBV6-4 to TRBJ2-1; 8 positions match TRBD2. The germline gives CDR1 MRHNA, CDR2 SNTAGT. With V trimmed by 5 bases and J by 0 bases, 6 bases remained unmatched. The CDR3 has 16 amino acids. CDR3 sequence: CASSRGGSVSYNEQFF. The CDR3 DNA is TGTGCCAGCAGTCGGGGGGGGAGCGTCTCCTACAATGAGCAGTTCTTC.

The CDR3 nucleotides are TGTGCCAGCAGGAGGACAGGGGGTGGGGAGACCCAGTACTTC. Its translation: CASRRTGGGETQYF. The genes are TRBV7-2 and TRBJ2-5, with 10 bases identical to TRBD1. Germline values: CDR1 SGHTA, CDR2 FQGNSA. V lost 6 bases and J lost 5; bases outside the gene matches: 6. The CDR3 is 14 residues long.